The rows below give T cell receptor beta chains drawn from one sample of a study of blood T cell repertoires in COVID-19. Repertoires were generated with immunoSEQ multiplex PCR, while TCRdb's copy carries only in-frame clones and drops some. The sample lists roughly 45,000 clones, over 60% occurring once. The sequenced material came from peripheral blood. The source of these receptors is a woman aged 70-85 years with acute or convalescent COVID-19. Both conserved end residues are part of each CDR3. A D gene is named only where the DNA matches it firmly. The size of a clone is reported for some rows only, either as once, few or many, or as a class for expanded clones.

d_gene	v_gene	abundance	j_gene	CDR3aa	CDR3nt
NA	TRBV14	NA	TRBJ1-2	CASSPLGGGIVGYTF	TGTGCCAGCAGCCCCCTCGGCGGGGGCATAGTTGGCTACACCTTC
NA	TRBV12-5	NA	TRBJ1-1	CASAKEGGTEAFF	TGTGCTAGTGCTAAGGAGGGCGGGACTGAAGCTTTCTTT
NA	TRBV19	once	TRBJ2-2	CASKRFRDTGELFF	TGTGCCAGTAAGAGGTTCAGGGACACCGGGGAGCTGTTTTTT
NA	TRBV28	NA	TRBJ1-4	CASNNRDLSVEKLFF	TGTGCCAGCAACAACCGGGACTTGAGCGTAGAAAAACTGTTTTTT
TRBD2	TRBV7-3	NA	TRBJ2-7	CASSPNSGGYEQYF	TGTGCCAGCAGCCCCAATAGCGGGGGCTACGAGCAGTACTTC
NA	TRBV7-2	NA	TRBJ1-4	CASALGRDEKLFF	TGTGCCAGCGCCCTGGGGCGCGATGAAAAACTGTTTTTT
NA	TRBV28	NA	TRBJ2-7	CASSFGPLYEQYF	TGTGCCAGCAGTTTTGGGCCTCTCTACGAGCAGTACTTC
NA	TRBV27	NA	TRBJ1-2	CASSPPGGLFNGYTF	TGTGCCAGCAGCCCCCCGGGGGGTCTCTTTAATGGCTACACCTTC
NA	TRBV7-2	NA	TRBJ2-7	CASRAGQSSYEQYF	TGTGCCAGCAGGGCCGGACAGAGCTCCTACGAGCAGTACTTC
NA	TRBV19	NA	TRBJ1-6	CASSIIFEENNSPLHF	TGTGCCAGTAGTATAATTTTTGAGGAAAACAATTCACCCCTCCACTTT
NA	TRBV5-6	few	TRBJ2-7	CASSLYRYEQYF	TGTGCCAGCAGCTTGTATCGGTACGAGCAGTACTTC
NA	TRBV5-3	few	TRBJ2-7	CARSSMNGQSSYEQYF	TGTGCCAGAAGCTCCATGAACGGACAGAGCTCCTACGAGCAGTACTTC
TRBD2	TRBV7-9	NA	TRBJ2-7	CASSSSKAGGLYPPYEQYF	TGTGCCAGCAGCTCATCGAAAGCGGGGGGGCTTTACCCCCCCTACGAGCAGTACTTC
NA	TRBV28	NA	TRBJ1-5	CASSTRTAQGPQHF	TGTGCCAGCAGTACTAGGACCGCCCAAGGGCCCCAGCATTTT
TRBD2	TRBV18	once	TRBJ2-3	CASSLTSGGPDTQYF	TGTGCCAGCTCATTAACTAGCGGGGGGCCGGATACGCAGTATTTT
TRBD1	TRBV10-2	NA	TRBJ1-4	CATTGGADDEKLFF	TGCGCCACCACAGGGGGCGCGGATGATGAAAAACTGTTTTTT
TRBD1	TRBV28	NA	TRBJ1-4	CASSLPRGLGEKLFF	TGTGCCAGCAGTTTACCCAGGGGGCTGGGTGAAAAACTGTTTTTT
NA	TRBV10-3	NA	TRBJ1-2	CAISENSYGYTF	TGTGCCATCAGTGAAAACAGCTATGGCTACACCTTC